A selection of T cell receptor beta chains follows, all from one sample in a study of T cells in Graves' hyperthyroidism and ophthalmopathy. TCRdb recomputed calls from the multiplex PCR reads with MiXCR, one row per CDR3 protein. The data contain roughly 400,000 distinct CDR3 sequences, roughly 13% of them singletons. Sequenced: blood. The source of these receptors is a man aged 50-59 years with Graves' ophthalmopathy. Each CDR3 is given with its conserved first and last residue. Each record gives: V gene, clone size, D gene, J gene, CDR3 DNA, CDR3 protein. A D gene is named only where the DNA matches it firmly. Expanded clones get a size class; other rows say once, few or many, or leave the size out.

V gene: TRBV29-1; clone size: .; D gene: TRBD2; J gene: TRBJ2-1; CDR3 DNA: TGCAGCGGACTAGCGGGAGCGCTCTCTGAGCAGTTCTTC; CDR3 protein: CSGLAGALSEQFF
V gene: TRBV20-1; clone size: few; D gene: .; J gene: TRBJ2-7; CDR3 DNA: TGCAGTTCAGATAGACATCCTAAGTACGAGCAGTACTTC; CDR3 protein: CSSDRHPKYEQYF
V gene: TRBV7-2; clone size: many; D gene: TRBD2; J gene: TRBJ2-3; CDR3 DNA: TGTGCCAGCAGCTTAGCGCAGGCAGCGGGATTTGATACGCAGTATTTT; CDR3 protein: CASSLAQAAGFDTQYF
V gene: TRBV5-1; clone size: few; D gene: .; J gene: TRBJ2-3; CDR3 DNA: TGCGCCAGCGGGGGGGCAGGAGGTTCAGATACGCAGTATTTT; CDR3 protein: CASGGAGGSDTQYF
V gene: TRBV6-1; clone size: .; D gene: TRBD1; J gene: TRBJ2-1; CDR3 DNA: TGTGCCAGCAGCGGACAGGAACGTTACAATGAGCAGTTCTTC; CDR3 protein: CASSGQERYNEQFF
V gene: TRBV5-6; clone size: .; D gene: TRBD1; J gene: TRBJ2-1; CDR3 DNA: TGTGCCAGCAGCTTTGGACAGGTTTACAATGAGCAGTTCTTC; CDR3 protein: CASSFGQVYNEQFF
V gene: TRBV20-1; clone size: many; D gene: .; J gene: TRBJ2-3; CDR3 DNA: TGCAGTGCTAGAAATGTGGGGCTAAGCACAGATACGCAGTATTTT; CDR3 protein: CSARNVGLSTDTQYF
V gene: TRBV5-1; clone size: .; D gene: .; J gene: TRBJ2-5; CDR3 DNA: TGCGCCAGCAGCTTCGGGATACAAGAGACCCAGTACTTC; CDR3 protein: CASSFGIQETQYF
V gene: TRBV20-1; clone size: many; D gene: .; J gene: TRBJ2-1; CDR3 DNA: TGCAGTGCTAGAGATCTCAACAGCTACAATGAGCAGTTCTTC; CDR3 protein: CSARDLNSYNEQFF
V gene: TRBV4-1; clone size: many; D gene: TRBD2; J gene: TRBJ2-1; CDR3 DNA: TGCGCCAGCAGCCAAGAAGGGCGCGGGAGCTCCTACAATGAGCAGTTCTTC; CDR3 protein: CASSQEGRGSSYNEQFF
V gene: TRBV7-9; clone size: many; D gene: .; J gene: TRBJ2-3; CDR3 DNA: TGTGCCAGCAGCTGGGGGAGCACAGATACGCAGTATTTT; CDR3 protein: CASSWGSTDTQYF
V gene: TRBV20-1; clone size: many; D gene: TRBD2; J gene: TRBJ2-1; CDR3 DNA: TGCAGTGCTCTCCGAAGGACTAGCGGGAAAAACAATGAGCAGTTCTTC; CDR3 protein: CSALRRTSGKNNEQFF
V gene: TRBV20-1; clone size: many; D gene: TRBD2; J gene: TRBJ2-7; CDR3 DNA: TGCAGTGCTAGAGACAGCGGGAGGGTCGCTTACGAGCAGTACTTC; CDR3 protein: CSARDSGRVAYEQYF
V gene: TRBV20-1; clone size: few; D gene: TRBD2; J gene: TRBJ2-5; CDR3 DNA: TGCAGTGCTAATGAAGCGGGGTCGGTTCGAGAGACCCAGTACTTC; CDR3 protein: CSANEAGSVRETQYF
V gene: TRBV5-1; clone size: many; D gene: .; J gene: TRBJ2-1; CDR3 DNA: TGCGCCAGCAGCTACACGGGACCCAAATCCCGGGAGCAGTTCTTC; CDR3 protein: CASSYTGPKSREQFF
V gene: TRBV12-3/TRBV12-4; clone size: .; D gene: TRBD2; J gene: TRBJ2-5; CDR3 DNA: TGTGCCAGCAGTTTAGAGTCTAGCGGGTACCAAGAGACCCAGTACTTC; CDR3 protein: CASSLESSGYQETQYF
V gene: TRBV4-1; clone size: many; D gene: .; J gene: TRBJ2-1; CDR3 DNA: TGCGCCAGCAGCCAAGGAGCGAGAGGTGGTGAGCAGTTCTTC; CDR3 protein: CASSQGARGGEQFF
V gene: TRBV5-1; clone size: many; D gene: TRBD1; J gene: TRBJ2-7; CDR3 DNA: TGCGCCAGCAGCTATACCGCGACAGGGGACCACGAGCAGTACTTC; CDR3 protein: CASSYTATGDHEQYF
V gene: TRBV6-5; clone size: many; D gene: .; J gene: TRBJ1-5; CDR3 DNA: TGTGCCAGCAGTTACTCGAACGAGGGGCAGCCCCAGCATTTT; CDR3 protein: CASSYSNEGQPQHF
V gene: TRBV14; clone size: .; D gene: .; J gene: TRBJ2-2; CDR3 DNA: TGTGCCAGCAGAGAAGACCTTACCGGGGAGCTGTTTTTT; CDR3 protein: CASREDLTGELFF
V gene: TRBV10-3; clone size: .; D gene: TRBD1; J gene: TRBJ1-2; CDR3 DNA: TGTGCCATCAGTGGGGACAGAGCCTATGGCTACACCTTC; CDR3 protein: CAISGDRAYGYTF
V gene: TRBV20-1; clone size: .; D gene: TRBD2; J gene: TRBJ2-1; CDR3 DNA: TGCAGTGCTAGAGATGCGCGGGGGAGACACTACAATGAGCAGTCCTTC; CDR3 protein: CSARDARGRHYNEQSF
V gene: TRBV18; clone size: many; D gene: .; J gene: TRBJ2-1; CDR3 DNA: TGTGCCAGCTCACCATCAGGGAAGGGGGTCAATGAGCAGTTCTTC; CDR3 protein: CASSPSGKGVNEQFF
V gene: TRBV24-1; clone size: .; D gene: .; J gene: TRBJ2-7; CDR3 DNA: TGTGCCGCGCCTTTGGTCCCTTCGGGCGAGCAGTACTTC; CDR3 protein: CAAPLVPSGEQYF
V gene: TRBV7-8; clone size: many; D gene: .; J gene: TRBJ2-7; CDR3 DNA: TGTGCCAGCAGCTCCATTAACAGGGTCATAGGTGGCGAGCAGTACTTC; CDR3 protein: CASSSINRVIGGEQYF
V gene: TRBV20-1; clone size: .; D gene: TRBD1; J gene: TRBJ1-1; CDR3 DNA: TGCAGTGCTAGAATTGGGACAGGGGGACTGAACACTGAAGCTTTCTTT; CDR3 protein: CSARIGTGGLNTEAFF
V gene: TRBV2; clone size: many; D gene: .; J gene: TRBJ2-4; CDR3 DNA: TGTGCCAGCAGCACGACGGCACTAGGAGGAAACATTCAGTACTTC; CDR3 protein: CASSTTALGGNIQYF
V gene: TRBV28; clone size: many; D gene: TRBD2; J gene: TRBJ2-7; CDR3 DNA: TGTGCCAGCAGAGCTGTGGGGACTAGTATCGGCGAGCAGTACTTC; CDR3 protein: CASRAVGTSIGEQYF
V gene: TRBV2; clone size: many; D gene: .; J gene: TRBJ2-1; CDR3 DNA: TGTGCCAGCAGTGAAGACCCTAGAGAGTACAATGAGCAGTTCTTC; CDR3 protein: CASSEDPREYNEQFF
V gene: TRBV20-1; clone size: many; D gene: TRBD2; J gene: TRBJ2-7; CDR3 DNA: TGCAGTGCCAACCCTGGCTCTAGCGGGAGTTCGTACGAGCAGTACTTC; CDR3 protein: CSANPGSSGSSYEQYF
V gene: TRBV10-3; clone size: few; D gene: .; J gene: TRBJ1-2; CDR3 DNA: TGTGCCATCAGGGGCGGAGGCTATGGCTACACCTTC; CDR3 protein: CAIRGGGYGYTF